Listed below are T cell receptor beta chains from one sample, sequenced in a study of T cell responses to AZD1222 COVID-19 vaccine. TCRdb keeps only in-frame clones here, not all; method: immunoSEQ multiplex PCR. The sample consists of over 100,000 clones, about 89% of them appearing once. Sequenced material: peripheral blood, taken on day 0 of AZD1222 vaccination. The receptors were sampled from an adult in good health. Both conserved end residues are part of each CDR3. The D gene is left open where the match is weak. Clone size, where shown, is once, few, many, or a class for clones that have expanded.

TGTGCCAGCAGCTTGGGACAGGGGGATGGTGGCTACACCTTC,CASSLGQGDGGYTF,TRBJ1-2,TRBV7-9,TRBD1,-
TGCAGCGTTTGGGGACAGGGTGGCTCTGGGGCCAACGTCCTGACTTTC,CSVWGQGGSGANVLTF,TRBJ2-6,TRBV29-1,TRBD1,once
TGTGCCAGCAGCTTTTTGGGGGACGAGCAGTACTTC,CASSFLGDEQYF,TRBJ2-7,TRBV11-2,-,-
TGTGCCAGCAGCGTAGACCCCAAAGCAGGTGGCTATGGCTACACCTTC,CASSVDPKAGGYGYTF,TRBJ1-2,TRBV9,-,once
TGCGCCAGCAGTGTCAGGGCCCTCCCCACAGATACGCAGTATTTT,CASSVRALPTDTQYF,TRBJ2-3,TRBV10-1,-,-
TGTGCCAGCAGCCCTAGCACAGATACGCAGTATTTT,CASSPSTDTQYF,TRBJ2-3,TRBV7-2,-,-
TGCGCCAGCCGAGTGGGGCCCCGGGACATTCAGTACTTC,CASRVGPRDIQYF,TRBJ2-4,TRBV5-1,-,-
TGTGCCAGCAGCGTAGAGGAGGGGGAGATCACAGATACGCAGTATTTT,CASSVEEGEITDTQYF,TRBJ2-3,TRBV9,-,-
TGTGCCAGCAGTGAACAGGGATATGGGGGGCCCGGTCGGGAGCTGTTTTTT,CASSEQGYGGPGRELFF,TRBJ2-2,TRBV6-1,-,-
TGTGCCAGCAGGAACATTGGGGGCGACTATGGCTACACCTTC,CASRNIGGDYGYTF,TRBJ1-2,TRBV28,-,-
TGTGCCAGTAGCCCCGGTGGGCTAGCTAGCACAGATACGCAGTATTTT,CASSPGGLASTDTQYF,TRBJ2-3,TRBV19,-,-
TGTGCCAGTAGTATTTCTCCCTTGAACACTGAAGCTTTCTTT,CASSISPLNTEAFF,TRBJ1-1,TRBV19,-,-
TGTGCCAGCAGCTCCAGTCAGGGGGGTCAAGAGACCCAGTACTTC,CASSSSQGGQETQYF,TRBJ2-5,TRBV11-3,-,-
TGTGCCAGCAGTTACAGGGACGAGCAGTACTTC,CASSYRDEQYF,TRBJ2-7,TRBV6-5,-,-
TGCAGCGCTGGGGGATCGACAGAAACAAACTATGGCTACACCTTC,CSAGGSTETNYGYTF,TRBJ1-2,TRBV29-1,-,-
TGTGCCAGCAGCGTAGTGAGGGGGACGAACACCGGGGAGCTGTTTTTT,CASSVVRGTNTGELFF,TRBJ2-2,TRBV9,-,-
TGTGCCAGCTCACCACCGGGGTTCTATACCACAGATACGCAGTATTTT,CASSPPGFYTTDTQYF,TRBJ2-3,TRBV18,-,-